The sequence of this T cell receptor (beta chain) was determined in a study of control samples from healthy donors and cancer patients (dated by TCRdb to 2018 to 2021). The CDR1 and CDR2 encoded by the germline V gene (reference sequence) are LGHDT and YNNKEL. There are 11 amino acids in the CDR3, from cysteine to phenylalanine inclusive. The retained sequence is limited to the CDR3, 33 bases, with the frame set at the first base. Deletion took 4 bases off V and 3 bases off J, with a span of 4 bases between the germline ends. The library was built by means of the immunoSEQ multiplex PCR assay. Here the immuneACCESS table is served through TCRdb, limited to in-frame sequences with V and J called. Missing clones are a known gap in these copies; in checked studies unresolved V genes cover under half, and the rest lacks a known reason. This sample comprises about 120,000 clones, about 90% of them detected only once. Approximately 39% of the sample goes to the ten largest clones.

Remarks on this clone: The antigen it recognizes is unknown. The record has no base qualities; no much larger clone is one base away.

The source of this sequence is a man over 45 in good health. The source material was blood. The chain links TRBV3-1 (or the pseudogene TRBV3-2) with TRBJ2-7; the D gene cannot be named for sure. The nucleotides are TGTGCCAGCAGCCTAAACTACGAGCAGTACTTC. Its protein product is CASSLNYEQYF.